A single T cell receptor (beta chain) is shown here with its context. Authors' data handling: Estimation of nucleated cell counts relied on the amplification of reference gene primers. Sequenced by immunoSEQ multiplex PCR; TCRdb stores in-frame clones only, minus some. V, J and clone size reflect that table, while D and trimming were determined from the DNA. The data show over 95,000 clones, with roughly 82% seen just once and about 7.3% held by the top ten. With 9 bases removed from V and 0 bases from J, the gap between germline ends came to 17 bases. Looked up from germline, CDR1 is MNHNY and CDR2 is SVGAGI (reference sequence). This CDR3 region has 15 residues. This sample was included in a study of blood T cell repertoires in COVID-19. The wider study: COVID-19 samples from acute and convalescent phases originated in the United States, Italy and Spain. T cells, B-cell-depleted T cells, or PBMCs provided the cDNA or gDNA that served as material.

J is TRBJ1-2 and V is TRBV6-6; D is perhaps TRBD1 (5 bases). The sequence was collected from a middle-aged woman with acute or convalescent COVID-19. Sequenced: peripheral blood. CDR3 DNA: TGTGCCAGTTGGCGTGGGGGGTCGGCTAACTATGGCTACACCTTC. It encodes CASWRGGSANYGYTF.